In its sample, the clone carrying this TCR beta chain was seen once. The protocol was immunoSEQ multiplex PCR, while the TCRdb copy is restricted to in-frame clones and leaves out a portion. The data contain over 350,000 clones, 88% of them singletons. This entry belongs to a study of blood T cell repertoires in COVID-19. In the study overall: The samples span acute and convalescent COVID-19 from the United States, Italy and Spain. Sources were T cells, B-cell-depleted T cells, or PBMCs; the material itself was cDNA or gDNA.

Participants' reported clinical history set cohort assignment. Two consecutive negative NP/OP PCR tests, clearance, or resolved symptoms defined Cohort 3 recovery. With 0 bases removed from V and 5 bases from J, the gap between germline ends came to 28 bases. This CDR3 region has 20 residues. Germline CDR1 and CDR2: MNHEY and SVGEGT. Sequencing was performed on PBMCs or T cells enriched from blood (not recorded which). The chain is built from TRBV6-2 or TRBV6-3 and TRBJ1-1; D perhaps matches TRBD1 (6 bases). The source is a woman between 18 and 29 years old who had recovered from COVID-19. The CDR3: CASSYSIHRAGSRGWTEAFF. The CDR3 region has the DNA TGTGCCAGCAGTTACTCGATACACAGGGCAGGGTCACGGGGTTGGACTGAAGCTTTCTTT.